The clone carrying this TCR beta chain was found a few times. This sample was taken from a study of blood T cell repertoires in COVID-19. Study information: Specimens from acute and convalescent COVID-19 originated in the United States, Italy and Spain. Nucleic acid was either cDNA or gDNA, and it came from T cells, B-cell-depleted T cells, or PBMCs.

The Seattle site enrolled patients during active infection and followed them longitudinally. As originally analysed: Scientists estimated how many nucleated cells there were by amplifying reference gene primers. The data were produced by immunoSEQ multiplex PCR, yet TCRdb's version contains in-frame clones alone and is incomplete. For V, J and clone size, that table is used; D and trimming come from the DNA. Of around 50,000 clones in the sample, around 87% were seen once. In germline, CDR1 is SNHLY, CDR2 FYNNEI. CDR3 size: 17 residues. Trimming removed 7 bases from V and 2 bases from J; junction bases left unmatched: 13.

The sample consisted of peripheral blood. This chain uses TRBV2 with TRBJ1-5; TRBD1 agrees at 8 bases. This TCR derives from an elderly woman with COVID-19, enrolled during active disease. The CDR3 DNA is TGTGCCAGCAAACGGACAGGGTTTGAAATGGGCAATCAGCCCCAGCATTTT. Encoded protein: CASKRTGFEMGNQPQHF.